One sample yielded the 7 T cell receptor beta chains listed below, sequenced in a study of metastatic and nonmetastatic thyroid tumors (TCRdb year 2020). The library was obtained by PCR. This sample was sequenced with an Illumina HiSeq 4000. TCRdb ran its own pipeline on the public reads, namely fastp trimming at Q25 and MiXCR clone calling, and kept in-frame beta chains. The table for this sample lists some 50,000 clones; 22% of them were counted only once. The ten top clones hold about 3.8% of the sample. None of the patients had been given any treatment before thyroid surgery. The sequenced material came from blood. The receptors here all came from a male donor with papillary thyroid cancer or a benign thyroid nodule (not recorded which). Some clones in this sample may be carry-over from other donors' samples.

Judged by abundance, this clone is medium-sized. V and J are TRBV18 and TRBJ1-3, with D possibly being TRBD1 (6 bases). The CDR3 is made up of 16 amino acids. The germline V and J ends were trimmed by 5 bases and 0 bases, with 14 bases remaining between them. Germline V gene data show CDR1 as KGHSH and CDR2 as LQKENI. The chain's CDR3 is CASSGGTGSSGNTIYF. CDR3 DNA: TGTGCCAGCTCAGGTGGTACAGGGAGCTCTGGAAACACCATATATTTT.

This clone occurred many times. The chain couples TRBV2 to TRBJ2-1, with D maybe TRBD2 (6 bases). Trimming removed 4 bases at V and 3 bases at J, with 10 bases between. The CDR3 covers 14 residues. The V gene's germline CDR1 is SNHLY and CDR2 FYNNEI. CDR3 sequence reads: CASSAQGGYNEQFF. CDR3 in DNA: TGTGCCAGCAGTGCCCAGGGAGGCTACAATGAGCAGTTCTTC.

This clone was picked up many times. Other DNA sequences of this sample code for an identical CDR3. V gene TRBV6-1 combines with J gene TRBJ2-7, with D possibly called TRBD1 or TRBD2 (5 bases each). CDR3 length: 13 amino acids. Trimming stripped 5 bases from V and 3 bases from J, with 11 bases between. Germline CDR1 reads MNHNS; CDR2 reads SASEGT. The CDR3 spells CASSHRDGYEQYF. The CDR3 nucleotides read TGTGCCAGCAGTCACCGGGACGGCTACGAGCAGTACTTC.

Only a few counts were recorded for this clone. The chain has TRBV19 and TRBJ1-2; 7 bases map to TRBD1. From germline, CDR1 is LNHDA and CDR2 SQIVND (reference sequence). This CDR3 has 15 residues. V gave up 3 bases and J gave up 4 bases; unmatched junction bases: 8. The CDR3 nucleotides are TGTGCCAGTAGTATCACTGGGACAGTGATCTATGGCTACACCTTC. Residues: CASSITGTVIYGYTF.

This clone occurred a few times. This rearrangement joins TRBV15 to TRBJ2-4; 12 bases align to TRBD2. The DNA end is more similar to TRBJ2-1, so the J call may be wrong. Germline V gives CDR1 LNHNV, CDR2 YYDKDF (reference sequence). CDR3 size: 17 residues. This chain's CDR3 is CATSREASGRAYKEQFF. CDR3 nucleotide sequence: TGTGCCACCAGCAGAGAAGCTAGCGGGAGGGCCTATAAAGAGCAGTTCTTC.

This clone has a count of ten or more. This sequence may be a read error, since a much larger clone differs from it by one base. This rearrangement joins TRBV5-4 to TRBJ1-1; D call uncertain. The CDR3 length is 14 residues. Germline values: CDR1 SGHNT, CDR2 YYREEE (reference sequence). The CDR3 is CASSSALLNTKAFF. CDR3 coding DNA: TGTGCCAGCAGCTCGGCGCTACTGAACACTAAAGCTTTCTTT. Full variable domain (rest looked up from reference TRBV5-4 and TRBJ1-1): ETGVTQSPTHLIKTRGQQVTLRCSSQSGHNTVSWYQQALGQGPQFIFQYYREEENGRGNFPPRFSGLQFPNYSSELNVNALELDDSALYLCASSSALLNTKAFFGQGTRLTVV.

Ten or more counts support this clone. This rearrangement joins TRBV20-1 to TRBJ1-1; 9 nucleotides line up with TRBD1. With 5 bases clipped from V and 1 base from J, the junction kept 11 bases outside the gene matches. CDR1 DFQATT and CDR2 SNEGSKA come from the germline V gene (reference sequence). The CDR3 is made up of 16 amino acids. CDR3 nucleotide sequence: TGCAGTGCTCACCGGACAGGGGTCAGGTGGAACACTGAAGCTTTCTTT. Translation: CSAHRTGVRWNTEAFF.